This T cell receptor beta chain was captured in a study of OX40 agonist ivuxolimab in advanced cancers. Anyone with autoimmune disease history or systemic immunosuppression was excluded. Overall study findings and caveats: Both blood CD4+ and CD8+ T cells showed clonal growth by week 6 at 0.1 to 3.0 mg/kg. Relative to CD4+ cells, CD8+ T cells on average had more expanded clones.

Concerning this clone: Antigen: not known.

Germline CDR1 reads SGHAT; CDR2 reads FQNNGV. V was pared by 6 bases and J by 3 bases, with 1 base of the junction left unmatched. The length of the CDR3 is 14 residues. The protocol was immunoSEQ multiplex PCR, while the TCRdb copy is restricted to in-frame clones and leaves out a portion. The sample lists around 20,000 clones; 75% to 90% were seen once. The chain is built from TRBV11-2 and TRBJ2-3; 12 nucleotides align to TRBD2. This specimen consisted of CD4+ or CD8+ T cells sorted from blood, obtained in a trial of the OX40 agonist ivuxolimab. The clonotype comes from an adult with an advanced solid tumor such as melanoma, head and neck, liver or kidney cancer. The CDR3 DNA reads TGTGCCAGCAGGACTAGCGGGAGTACAGATACGCAGTATTTT. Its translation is CASRTSGSTDTQYF. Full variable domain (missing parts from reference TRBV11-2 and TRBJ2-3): EAGVAQSPRYKIIEKRQSVAFWCNPISGHATLYWYQQILGQGPKLLIQFQNNGVVDDSQLPKDRFSAERLKGVDSTLKIQPAKLEDSAVYLCASRTSGSTDTQYFGPGTRLTVL.